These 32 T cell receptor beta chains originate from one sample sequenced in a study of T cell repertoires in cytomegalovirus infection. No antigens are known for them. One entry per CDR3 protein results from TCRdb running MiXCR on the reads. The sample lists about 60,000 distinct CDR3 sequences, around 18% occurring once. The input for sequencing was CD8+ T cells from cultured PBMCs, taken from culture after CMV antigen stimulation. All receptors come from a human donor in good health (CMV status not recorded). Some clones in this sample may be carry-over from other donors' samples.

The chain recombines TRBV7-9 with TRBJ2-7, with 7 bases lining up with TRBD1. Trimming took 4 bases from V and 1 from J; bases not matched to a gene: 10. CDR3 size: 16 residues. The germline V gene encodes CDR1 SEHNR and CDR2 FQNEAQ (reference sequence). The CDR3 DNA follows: TGTGCCAGCAGCTCTTCCGGGACAGCAACTTCCTACGAGCAGTACTTC. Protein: CASSSSGTATSYEQYF.

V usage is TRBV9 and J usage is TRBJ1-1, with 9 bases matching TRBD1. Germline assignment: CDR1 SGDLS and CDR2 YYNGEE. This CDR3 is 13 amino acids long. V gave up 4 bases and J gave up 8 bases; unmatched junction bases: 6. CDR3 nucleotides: TGTGCCAGCAGCTTTGGACAGGGGAAGGAAGCTTTCTTT. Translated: CASSFGQGKEAFF.

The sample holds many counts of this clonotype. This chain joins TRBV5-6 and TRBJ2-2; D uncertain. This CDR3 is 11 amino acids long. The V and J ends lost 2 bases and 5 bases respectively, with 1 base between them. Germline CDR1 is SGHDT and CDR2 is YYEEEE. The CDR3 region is CASSFTGELFF. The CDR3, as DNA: TGTGCCAGCAGCTTTACCGGGGAGCTGTTTTTT. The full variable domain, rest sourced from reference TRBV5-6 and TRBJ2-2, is DAGVTQSPTHLIKTRGQQVTLRCSPKSGHDTVSWYQQALGQGPQFIFQYYEEEERQRGNFPDRFSGHQFPNYSSELNVNALLLGDSALYLCASSFTGELFFGEGSRLTVL.

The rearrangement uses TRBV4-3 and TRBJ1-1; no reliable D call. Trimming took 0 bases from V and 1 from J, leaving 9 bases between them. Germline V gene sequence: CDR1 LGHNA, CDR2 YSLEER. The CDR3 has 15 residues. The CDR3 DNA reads TGCGCCAGCAGCCAAGATTACCGAGAGAACACTGAAGCTTTCTTT. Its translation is CASSQDYRENTEAFF.

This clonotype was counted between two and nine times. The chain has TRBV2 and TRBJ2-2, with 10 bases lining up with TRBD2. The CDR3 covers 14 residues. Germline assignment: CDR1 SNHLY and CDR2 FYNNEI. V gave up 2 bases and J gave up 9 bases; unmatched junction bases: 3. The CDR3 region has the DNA TGTGCCAGCAGTGAAAGGACTAGCGGAAGGGAGCTGTTTTTT. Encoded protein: CASSERTSGRELFF.

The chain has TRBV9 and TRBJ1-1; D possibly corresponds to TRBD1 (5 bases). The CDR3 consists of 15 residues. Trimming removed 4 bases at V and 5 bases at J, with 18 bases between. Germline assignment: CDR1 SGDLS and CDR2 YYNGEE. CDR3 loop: CASSLLGGGRTEAFF. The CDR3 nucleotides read TGTGCCAGCAGCCTCCTGGGGGGGGGAAGAACTGAAGCTTTCTTT.

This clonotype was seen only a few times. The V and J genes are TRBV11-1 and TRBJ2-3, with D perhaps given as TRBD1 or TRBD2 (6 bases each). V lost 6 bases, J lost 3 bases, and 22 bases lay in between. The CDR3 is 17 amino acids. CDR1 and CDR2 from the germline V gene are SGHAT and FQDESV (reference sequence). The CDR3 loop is CASRPAEEGQGTDTQYF. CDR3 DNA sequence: TGTGCCAGCAGGCCCGCTGAGGAGGGGCAGGGGACAGATACGCAGTATTTT.

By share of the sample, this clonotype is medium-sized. The CDR3 sequence: CASSEAGGSYEQYF. The CDR3 bases are TGTGCCAGCAGTGAAGCAGGGGGATCCTACGAGCAGTACTTC. This sequence joins TRBV6-1 and TRBJ2-7; a possible D gene is TRBD1 (6 bases). Trimming took off 0 bases at V and 1 base at J, with 7 bases between the two ends. CDR1 and CDR2 (germline): MNHNS, SASEGT. The CDR3 extends over 14 amino acids.

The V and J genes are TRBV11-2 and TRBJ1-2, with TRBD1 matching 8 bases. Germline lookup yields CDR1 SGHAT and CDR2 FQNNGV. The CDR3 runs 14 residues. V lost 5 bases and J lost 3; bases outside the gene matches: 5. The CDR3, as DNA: TGTGCCAGCAGCCAGGGGGCGGTGGACTATGGCTACACCTTC. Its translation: CASSQGAVDYGYTF.

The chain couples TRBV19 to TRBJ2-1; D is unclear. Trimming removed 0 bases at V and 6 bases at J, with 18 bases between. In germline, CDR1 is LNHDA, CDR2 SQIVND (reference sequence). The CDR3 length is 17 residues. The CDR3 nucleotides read TGTGCCAGTAGTATAGATCTATGGCGTCTTCGGGCCAATGAGCAGTTCTTC. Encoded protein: CASSIDLWRLRANEQFF. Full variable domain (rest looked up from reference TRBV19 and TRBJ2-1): DGGITQSPKYLFRKEGQNVTLSCEQNLNHDAMYWYRQDPGQGLRLIYYSQIVNDFQKGDIAEGYSVSREKKESFPLTVTSAQKNPTAFYLCASSIDLWRLRANEQFFGPGTRLTVL.

This CDR3 reads CASSYSAGQTEGYTF. The CDR3 region has the DNA TGTGCCAGCAGTTACTCGGCGGGACAGACGGAAGGCTACACCTTC. The rearrangement links TRBV6-8 to TRBJ1-2; 7 nucleotides line up with TRBD1. V shed 0 bases, J shed 8 bases, and the junction held 9 bases outside the gene matches. Germline CDR1 and CDR2: MNHGY and SAAAGT. CDR3 length: 15 residues.

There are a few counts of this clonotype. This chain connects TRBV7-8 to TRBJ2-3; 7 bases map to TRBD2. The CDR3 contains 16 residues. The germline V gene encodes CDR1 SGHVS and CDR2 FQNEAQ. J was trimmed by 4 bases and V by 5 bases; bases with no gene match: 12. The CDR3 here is CASSTRGEGSADTQYF. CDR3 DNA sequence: TGTGCCAGCAGCACCCGCGGGGAGGGATCGGCAGATACGCAGTATTTT.

The CDR3 sequence is CASSLAGVSAIYNQPQHF. As DNA, the CDR3 is TGTGCCAGCAGCCTCGCCGGGGTATCCGCTATATACAATCAGCCCCAGCATTTT. The V gene is TRBV5-4, the J gene TRBJ1-5, with D hard to call. The CDR3 sequence is 18 residues long. With 4 bases removed from V and 3 bases from J, the gap between germline ends came to 23 bases. Germline V gene data show CDR1 as SGHNT and CDR2 as YYREEE (reference sequence).

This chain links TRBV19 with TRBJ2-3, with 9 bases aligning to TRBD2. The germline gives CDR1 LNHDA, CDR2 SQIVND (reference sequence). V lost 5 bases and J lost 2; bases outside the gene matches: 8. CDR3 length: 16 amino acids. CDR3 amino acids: CASSPRLAAYTDTQYF. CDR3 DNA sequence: TGTGCCAGTAGTCCAAGACTAGCGGCTTACACAGATACGCAGTATTTT. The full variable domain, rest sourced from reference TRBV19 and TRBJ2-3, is DGGITQSPKYLFRKEGQNVTLSCEQNLNHDAMYWYRQDPGQGLRLIYYSQIVNDFQKGDIAEGYSVSREKKESFPLTVTSAQKNPTAFYLCASSPRLAAYTDTQYFGPGTRLTVL.

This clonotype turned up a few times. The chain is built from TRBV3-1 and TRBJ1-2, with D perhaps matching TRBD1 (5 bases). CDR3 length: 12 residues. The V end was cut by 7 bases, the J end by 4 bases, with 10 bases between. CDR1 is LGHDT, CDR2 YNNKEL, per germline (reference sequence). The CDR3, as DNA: TGTGCCAGCAAGGACACCATCTATGGCTACACCTTC. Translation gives CASKDTIYGYTF.

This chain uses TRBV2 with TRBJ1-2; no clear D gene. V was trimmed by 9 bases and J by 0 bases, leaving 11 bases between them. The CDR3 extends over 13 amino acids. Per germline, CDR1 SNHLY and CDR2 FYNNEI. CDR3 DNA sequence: TGTGCCAGAAAGGATACAGCTAACTATGGCTACACCTTC. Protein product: CARKDTANYGYTF.

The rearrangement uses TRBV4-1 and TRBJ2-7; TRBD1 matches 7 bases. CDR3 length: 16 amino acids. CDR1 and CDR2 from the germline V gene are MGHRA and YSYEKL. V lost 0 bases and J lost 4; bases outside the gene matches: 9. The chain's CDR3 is CASSQDIVGGGYEQYF. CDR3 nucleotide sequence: TGCGCCAGCAGCCAAGATATCGTAGGGGGCGGATACGAGCAGTACTTC.

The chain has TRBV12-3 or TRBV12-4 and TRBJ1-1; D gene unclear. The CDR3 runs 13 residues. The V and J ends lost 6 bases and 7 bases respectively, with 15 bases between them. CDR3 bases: TGTGCCAGCAGCCTCAATCAAGCGGATGAAGCTTTCTTT. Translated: CASSLNQADEAFF.

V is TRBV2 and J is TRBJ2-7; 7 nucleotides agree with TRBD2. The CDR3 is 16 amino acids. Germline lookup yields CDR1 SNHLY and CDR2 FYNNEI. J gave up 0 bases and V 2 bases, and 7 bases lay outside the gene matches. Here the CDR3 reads CASSELGSGPSYEQYF. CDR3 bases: TGTGCCAGCAGTGAATTGGGTAGCGGGCCCTCCTACGAGCAGTACTTC.

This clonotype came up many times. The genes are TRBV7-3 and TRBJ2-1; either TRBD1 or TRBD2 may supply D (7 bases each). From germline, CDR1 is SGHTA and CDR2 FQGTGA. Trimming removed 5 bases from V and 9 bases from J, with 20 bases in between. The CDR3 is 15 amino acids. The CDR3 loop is CASSRGEGAGGEQFF. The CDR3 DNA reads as TGTGCCAGCAGCCGGGGGGAGGGGGCGGGTGGTGAGCAGTTCTTC. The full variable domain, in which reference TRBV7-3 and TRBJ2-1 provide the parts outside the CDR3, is GAGVSQTPSNKVTEKGKYVELRCDPISGHTALYWYRQSLGQGPEFLIYFQGTGAADDSGLPNDRFFAVRPEGSVSTLKIQRTERGDSAVYLCASSRGEGAGGEQFFGPGTRLTVL.

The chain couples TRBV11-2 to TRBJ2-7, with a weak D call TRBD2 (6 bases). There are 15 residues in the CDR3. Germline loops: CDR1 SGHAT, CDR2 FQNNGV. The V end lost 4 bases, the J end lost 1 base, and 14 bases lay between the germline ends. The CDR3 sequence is CASSWGMRGSYEQYF. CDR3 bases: TGTGCCAGCAGCTGGGGGATGCGGGGTTCCTACGAGCAGTACTTC.

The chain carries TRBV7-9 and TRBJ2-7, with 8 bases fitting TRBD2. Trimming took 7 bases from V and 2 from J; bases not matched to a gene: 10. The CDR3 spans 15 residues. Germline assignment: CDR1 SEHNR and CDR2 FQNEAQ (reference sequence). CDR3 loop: CASTFSGTLTYEQYF. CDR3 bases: TGTGCCAGCACCTTTAGCGGGACTCTAACCTACGAGCAGTACTTC.

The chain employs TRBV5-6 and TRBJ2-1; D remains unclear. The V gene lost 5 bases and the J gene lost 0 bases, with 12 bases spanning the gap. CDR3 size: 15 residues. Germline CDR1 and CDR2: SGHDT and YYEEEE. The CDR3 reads CASRMDGSSYNEQFF. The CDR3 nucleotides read TGTGCCAGCAGGATGGACGGAAGCTCCTACAATGAGCAGTTCTTC.

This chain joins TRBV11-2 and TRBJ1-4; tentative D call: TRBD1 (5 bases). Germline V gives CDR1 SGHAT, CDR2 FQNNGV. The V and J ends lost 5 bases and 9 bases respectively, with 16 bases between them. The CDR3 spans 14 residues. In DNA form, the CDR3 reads TGTGCCAGCAGCACGCAACGGGGGTGGCAAAAACTGTTTTTT. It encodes CASSTQRGWQKLFF.

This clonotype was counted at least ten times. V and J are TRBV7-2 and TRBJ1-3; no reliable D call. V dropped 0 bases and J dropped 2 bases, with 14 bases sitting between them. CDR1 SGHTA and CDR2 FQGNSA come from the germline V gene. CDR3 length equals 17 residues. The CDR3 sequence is CASSLAPTRSAGNTIYF. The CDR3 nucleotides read TGTGCCAGCAGCTTAGCCCCGACTCGAAGCGCTGGAAACACCATATATTTT.

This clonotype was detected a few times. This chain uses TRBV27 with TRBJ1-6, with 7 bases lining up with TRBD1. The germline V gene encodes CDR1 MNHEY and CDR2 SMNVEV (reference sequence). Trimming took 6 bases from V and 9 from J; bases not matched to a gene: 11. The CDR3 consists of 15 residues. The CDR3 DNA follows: TGTGCCAGCAGATTCCTGACAGGGTCTGGTTCACCCCTCCACTTT. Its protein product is CASRFLTGSGSPLHF.

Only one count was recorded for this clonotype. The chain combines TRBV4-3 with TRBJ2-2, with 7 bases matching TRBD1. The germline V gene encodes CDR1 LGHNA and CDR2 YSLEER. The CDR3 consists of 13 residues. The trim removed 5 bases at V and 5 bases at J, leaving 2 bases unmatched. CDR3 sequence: CASSGRGTGELFF. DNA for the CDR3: TGCGCCAGCAGCGGCAGGGGGACCGGGGAGCTGTTTTTT.

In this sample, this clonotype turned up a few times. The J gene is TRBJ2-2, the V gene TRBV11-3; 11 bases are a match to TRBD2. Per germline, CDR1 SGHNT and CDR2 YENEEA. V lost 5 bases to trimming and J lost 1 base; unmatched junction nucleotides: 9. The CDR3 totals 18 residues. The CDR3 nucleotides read TGTGCCAGCAGCCAAGGGACTAGCGGTTACTTGAACACCGGGGAGCTGTTTTTT. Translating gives CASSQGTSGYLNTGELFF.

CDR3 region: CSVETGTLEKLFF. As DNA, the CDR3 is TGCAGCGTCGAGACAGGGACGTTAGAAAAACTGTTTTTT. The gene calls are TRBV29-1 and TRBJ1-4, with TRBD1 identical over 7 bases. Germline V CDR1 and CDR2: SQVTM, ANQGSEA. This CDR3 contains 13 residues. V gave up 6 bases and J gave up 8 bases; unmatched junction bases: 9.

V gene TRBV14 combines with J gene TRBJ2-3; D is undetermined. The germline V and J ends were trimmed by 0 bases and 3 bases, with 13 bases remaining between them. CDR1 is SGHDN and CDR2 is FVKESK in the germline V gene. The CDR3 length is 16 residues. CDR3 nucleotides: TGTGCCAGCAGCCAAGATTCGGGCGTCTCAACAGATACGCAGTATTTT. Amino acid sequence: CASSQDSGVSTDTQYF.

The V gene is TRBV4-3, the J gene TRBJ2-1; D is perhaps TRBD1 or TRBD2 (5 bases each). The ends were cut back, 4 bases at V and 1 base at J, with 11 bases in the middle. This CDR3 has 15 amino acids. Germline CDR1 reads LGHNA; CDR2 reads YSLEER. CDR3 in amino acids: CASSRGALSYNEQFF. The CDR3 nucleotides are TGCGCCAGCAGCCGAGGGGCCCTATCCTACAATGAGCAGTTCTTC.

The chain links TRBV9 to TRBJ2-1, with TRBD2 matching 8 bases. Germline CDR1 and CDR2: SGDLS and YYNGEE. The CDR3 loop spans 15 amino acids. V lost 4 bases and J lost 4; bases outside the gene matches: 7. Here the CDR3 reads CASSTRGGYYNEQFF. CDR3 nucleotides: TGTGCCAGCAGCACCCGCGGGGGGTATTACAATGAGCAGTTCTTC.